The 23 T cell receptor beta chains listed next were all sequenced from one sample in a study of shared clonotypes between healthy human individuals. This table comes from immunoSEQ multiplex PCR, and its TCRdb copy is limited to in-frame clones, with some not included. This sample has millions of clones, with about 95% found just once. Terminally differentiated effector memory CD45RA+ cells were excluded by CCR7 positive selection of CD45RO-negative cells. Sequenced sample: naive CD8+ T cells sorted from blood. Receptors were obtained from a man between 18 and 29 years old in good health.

The CDR3 DNA is TGCGCCAGCAGGGCTTTGGAAGGACAGGGCTTCTATGAGCAGTTCTTC. Residues: CASRALEGQGFYEQFF. The rearrangement uses TRBV10-2 and TRBJ2-1; 8 bases align to TRBD1. Germline V gene sequence: CDR1 WSHSY, CDR2 SAAADI. The CDR3 length is 16 residues. Trimming took 6 bases from V and 8 from J; bases not matched to a gene: 15.

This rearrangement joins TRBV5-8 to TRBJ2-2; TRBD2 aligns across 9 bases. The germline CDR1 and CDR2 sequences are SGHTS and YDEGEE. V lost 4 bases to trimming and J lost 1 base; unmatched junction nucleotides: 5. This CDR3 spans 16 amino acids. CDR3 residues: CASSPLSGGNTGELFF. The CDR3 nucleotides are TGTGCCAGCAGCCCGCTTAGCGGGGGGAACACCGGGGAGCTGTTTTTT. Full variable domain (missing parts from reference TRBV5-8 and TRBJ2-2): EAGVTQSPTHLIKTRGQQATLRCSPISGHTSVYWYQQALGLGLQFLLWYDEGEERNRGNFPPRFSGRQFPNYSSELNVNALELEDSALYLCASSPLSGGNTGELFFGEGSRLTVL.

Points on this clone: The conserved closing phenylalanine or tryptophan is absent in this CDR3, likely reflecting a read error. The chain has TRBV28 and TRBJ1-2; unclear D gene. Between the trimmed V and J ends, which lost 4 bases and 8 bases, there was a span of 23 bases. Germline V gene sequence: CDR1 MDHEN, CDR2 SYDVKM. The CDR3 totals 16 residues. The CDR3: CASSSYIGSSFGGYTS. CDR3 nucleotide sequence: TGTGCCAGCAGTTCCTACATTGGCTCGTCTTTCGGGGGCTACACCTCC.

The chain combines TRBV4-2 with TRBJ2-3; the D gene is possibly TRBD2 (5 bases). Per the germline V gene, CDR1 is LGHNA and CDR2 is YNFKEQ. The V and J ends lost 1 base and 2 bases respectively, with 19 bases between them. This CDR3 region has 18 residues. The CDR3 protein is CASSQVGGLTPPTDTQYF. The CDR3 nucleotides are TGTGCCAGCAGCCAAGTAGGCGGGCTAACACCTCCCACAGATACGCAGTATTTT.

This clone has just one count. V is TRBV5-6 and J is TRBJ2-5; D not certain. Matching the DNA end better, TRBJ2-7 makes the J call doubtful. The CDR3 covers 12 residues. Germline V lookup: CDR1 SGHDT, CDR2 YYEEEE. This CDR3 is CASSLQTYEQYF. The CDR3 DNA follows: TGTGCCAGCAGCTTGCAAACCTACGAGCAGTACTTC.

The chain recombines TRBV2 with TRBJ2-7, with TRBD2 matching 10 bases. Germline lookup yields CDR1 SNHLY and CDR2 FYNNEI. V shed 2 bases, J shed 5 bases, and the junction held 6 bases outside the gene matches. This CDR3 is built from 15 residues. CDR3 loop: CASSEMSSGSHEQYF. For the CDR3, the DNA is TGTGCCAGCAGTGAAATGTCTAGCGGGAGTCACGAGCAGTACTTC.

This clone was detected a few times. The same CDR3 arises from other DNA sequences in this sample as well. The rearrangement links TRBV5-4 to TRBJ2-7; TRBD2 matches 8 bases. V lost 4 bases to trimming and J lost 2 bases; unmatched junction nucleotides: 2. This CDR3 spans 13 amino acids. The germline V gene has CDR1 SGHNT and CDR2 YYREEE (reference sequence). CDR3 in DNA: TGTGCCAGCAGCCCGCGGGGGGCCTACGAGCAGTACTTC. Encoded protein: CASSPRGAYEQYF.

CDR3 DNA: TGTGCCAGCTCCTCCCGGGCGGGAGGGAGCCAAGAGACCCAGTACTTC. Protein sequence: CASSSRAGGSQETQYF. The chain couples TRBV7-9 to TRBJ2-5; 9 bases line up with TRBD2. This CDR3 has 16 residues. After removal of 8 bases from V and 1 base from J, the junction contained 11 bases not matched to a gene. The germline V gene has CDR1 SEHNR and CDR2 FQNEAQ (reference sequence).

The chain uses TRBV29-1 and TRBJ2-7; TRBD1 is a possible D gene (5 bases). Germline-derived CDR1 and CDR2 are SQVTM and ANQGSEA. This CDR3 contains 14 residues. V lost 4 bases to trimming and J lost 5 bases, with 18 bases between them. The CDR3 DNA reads TGCAGCGTTGTTCAGGGTTTTGATCCGCACGAGCAGTACTTC. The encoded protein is CSVVQGFDPHEQYF.

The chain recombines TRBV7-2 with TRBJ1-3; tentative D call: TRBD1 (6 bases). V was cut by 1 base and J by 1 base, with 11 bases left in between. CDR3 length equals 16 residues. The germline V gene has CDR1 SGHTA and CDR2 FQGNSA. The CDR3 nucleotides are TGTGCCAGCAGCTTAGAGGGGGAGGGTTCTGGAAACACCATATATTTT. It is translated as CASSLEGEGSGNTIYF.

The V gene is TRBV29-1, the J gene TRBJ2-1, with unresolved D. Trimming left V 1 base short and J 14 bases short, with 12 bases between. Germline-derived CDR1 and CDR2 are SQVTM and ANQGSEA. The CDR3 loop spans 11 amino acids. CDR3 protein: CSVEAYLIKFF. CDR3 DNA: TGCAGCGTTGAAGCCTACCTCATAAAGTTCTTC.

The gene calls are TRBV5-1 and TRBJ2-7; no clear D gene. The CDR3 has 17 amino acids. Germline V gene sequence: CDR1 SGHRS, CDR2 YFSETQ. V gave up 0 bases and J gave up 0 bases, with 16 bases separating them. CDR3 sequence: CASSLGQDARSSYEQYF. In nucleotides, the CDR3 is TGCGCCAGCAGCTTGGGACAAGACGCAAGGAGCTCCTACGAGCAGTACTTC.

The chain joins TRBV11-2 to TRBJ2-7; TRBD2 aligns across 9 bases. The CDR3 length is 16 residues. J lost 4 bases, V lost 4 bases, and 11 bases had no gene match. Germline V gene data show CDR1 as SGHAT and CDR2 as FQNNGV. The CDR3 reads CASSSLLAGGPYEQYF. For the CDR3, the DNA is TGTGCCAGCAGCTCTCTTTTGGCGGGAGGGCCTTACGAGCAGTACTTC.

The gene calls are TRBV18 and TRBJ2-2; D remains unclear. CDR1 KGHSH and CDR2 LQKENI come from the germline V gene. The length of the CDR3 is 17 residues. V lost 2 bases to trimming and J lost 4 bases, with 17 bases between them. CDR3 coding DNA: TGTGCCAGCTCACCAGGGTTCGAGGATCGTTTCACCGGGGAGCTGTTTTTT. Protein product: CASSPGFEDRFTGELFF. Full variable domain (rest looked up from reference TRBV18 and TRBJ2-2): NAGVMQNPRHLVRRRGQEARLRCSPMKGHSHVYWYRQLPEEGLKFMVYLQKENIIDESGMPKERFSAEFPKEGPSILRIQQVVRGDSAAYFCASSPGFEDRFTGELFFGEGSRLTVL.

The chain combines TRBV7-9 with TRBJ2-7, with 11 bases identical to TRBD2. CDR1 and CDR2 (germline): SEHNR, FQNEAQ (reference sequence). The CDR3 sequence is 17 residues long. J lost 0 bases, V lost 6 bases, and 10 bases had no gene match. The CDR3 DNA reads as TGTGCCAGCAGATCGACTAGCGGGACAGAGAGCTCCTACGAGCAGTACTTC. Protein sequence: CASRSTSGTESSYEQYF.

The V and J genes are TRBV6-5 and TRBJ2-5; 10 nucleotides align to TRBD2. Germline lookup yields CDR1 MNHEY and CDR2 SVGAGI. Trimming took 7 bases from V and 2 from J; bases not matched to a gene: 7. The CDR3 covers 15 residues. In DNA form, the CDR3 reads TGTGCCAGCACGGTAGCGGGAGGTAGTCAAGAGACCCAGTACTTC. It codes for CASTVAGGSQETQYF.

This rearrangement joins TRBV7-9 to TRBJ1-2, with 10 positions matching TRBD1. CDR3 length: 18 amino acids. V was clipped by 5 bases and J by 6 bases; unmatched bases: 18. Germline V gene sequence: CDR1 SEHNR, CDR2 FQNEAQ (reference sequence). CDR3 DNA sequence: TGTGCCAGCAGCGTTAGTGGCCTCCCGGGACAGGGGAACGATGGCTACACCTTC. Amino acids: CASSVSGLPGQGNDGYTF. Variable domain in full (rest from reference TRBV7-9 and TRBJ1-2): DTGVSQNPRHKITKRGQNVTFRCDPISEHNRLYWYRQTLGQGPEFLTYFQNEAQLEKSRLLSDRFSAERPKGSFSTLEIQRTEQGDSAMYLCASSVSGLPGQGNDGYTFGSGTRLTVV.

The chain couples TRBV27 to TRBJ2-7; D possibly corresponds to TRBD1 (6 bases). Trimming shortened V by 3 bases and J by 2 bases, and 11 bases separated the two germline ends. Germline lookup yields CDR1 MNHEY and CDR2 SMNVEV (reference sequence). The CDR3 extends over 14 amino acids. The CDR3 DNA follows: TGTGCCAGCAGTTTTCGGGACAACCCCTACGAGCAGTACTTC. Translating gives CASSFRDNPYEQYF.

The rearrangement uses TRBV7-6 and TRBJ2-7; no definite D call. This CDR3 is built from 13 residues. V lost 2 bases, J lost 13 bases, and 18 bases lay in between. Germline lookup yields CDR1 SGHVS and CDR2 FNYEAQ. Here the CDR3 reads CASSLQSAEPLYF. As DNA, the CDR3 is TGTGCCAGCAGCTTACAGTCAGCTGAGCCTCTCTACTTC.

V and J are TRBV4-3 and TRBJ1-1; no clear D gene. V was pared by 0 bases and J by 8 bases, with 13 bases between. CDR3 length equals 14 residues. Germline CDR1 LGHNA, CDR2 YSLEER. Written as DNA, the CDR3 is TGCGCCAGCAGCCAAGATAGCCCTGGCAGAGAAGCTTTCTTT. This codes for CASSQDSPGREAFF.

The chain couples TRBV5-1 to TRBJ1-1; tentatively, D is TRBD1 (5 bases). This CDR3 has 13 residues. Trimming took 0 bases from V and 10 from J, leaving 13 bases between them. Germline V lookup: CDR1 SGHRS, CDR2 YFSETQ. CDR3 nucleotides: TGCGCCAGCAGCTTGGCCGGGGGGACTCGAGCTTTCTTT. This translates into CASSLAGGTRAFF.

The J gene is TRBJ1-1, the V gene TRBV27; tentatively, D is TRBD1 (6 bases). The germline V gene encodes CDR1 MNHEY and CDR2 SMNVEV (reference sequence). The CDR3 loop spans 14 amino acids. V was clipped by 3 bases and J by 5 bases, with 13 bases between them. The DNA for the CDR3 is TGTGCCAGCAGTTTCCGGGACACTTCAACTGAAGCTTTCTTT. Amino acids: CASSFRDTSTEAFF.

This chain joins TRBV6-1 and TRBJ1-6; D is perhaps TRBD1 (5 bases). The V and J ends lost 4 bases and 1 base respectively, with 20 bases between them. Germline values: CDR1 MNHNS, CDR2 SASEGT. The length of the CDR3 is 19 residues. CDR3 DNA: TGTGCCAGCAGTGCCGGGGAAAGGGACCTTAGGTCCTATAATTCACCCCTCCACTTT. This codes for CASSAGERDLRSYNSPLHF.